Listed below are T cell receptor beta chains from one sample, sequenced in a study of T cell responses to AZD1222 COVID-19 vaccine. This table comes from immunoSEQ multiplex PCR, and its TCRdb copy is limited to in-frame clones, with some not included. The sample includes 90,000 to 130,000 clones, around 90% seen only once; the top ten take around 7.8%. Sequenced material: peripheral blood, taken on day 0 of AZD1222 vaccination. The receptors originated from an adult in good health. Each CDR3 is given with its conserved first and last residue. A D gene is named only where the DNA matches it firmly.

J	D	V	DNA	CDR3
TRBJ1-4	.	TRBV29-1	TGCAGCGTCCGATTCAGGGGAACTAATGAAAAACTGTTTTTT	CSVRFRGTNEKLFF
TRBJ2-1	.	TRBV7-8	TGTGCCAGCAGCGATATAATATCTCCTCTCAATGAGCAGTTCTTC	CASSDIISPLNEQFF
TRBJ2-7	TRBD2	TRBV2	TGTGCCAGCACCCATAGCGGGGGCCTCTACGAGCAGTACTTC	CASTHSGGLYEQYF
TRBJ1-1	.	TRBV18	TGTGCCAGCTTTCTGGGGCGGACTGAAGCTTTCTTT	CASFLGRTEAFF
TRBJ1-6	.	TRBV30	TGTGCCTGGAACCGGGACGTAAGTTCACCCCTCCACTTT	CAWNRDVSSPLHF
TRBJ1-5	.	TRBV15	TGTGCCACCGGGATACACTTCAGTCGCAATCAGCCCCAGCATTTT	CATGIHFSRNQPQHF
TRBJ1-1	.	TRBV18	TGTGCCAGCTCACCAGGAGCACTCGAAGCTTTCTTT	CASSPGALEAFF
TRBJ2-3	TRBD1	TRBV3-1/TRBV3-2	TGTGCCAGCAGCCAAAGGACAGGGGCCCGGGATACGCAGTATTTT	CASSQRTGARDTQYF
TRBJ1-4	.	TRBV4-1	TGCGCCAGCAGCCAAGAGAGGGCCTCTAATGAAAAACTGTTTTTT	CASSQERASNEKLFF
TRBJ1-5	TRBD1	TRBV27	TGTGCCAGCAGTTTATTCGGACAGGGAGTTCAGCCCCAGCATTTT	CASSLFGQGVQPQHF
TRBJ2-5	.	TRBV11-2	TGTGCCAGCAGCTTGGGACCAGTAAACCAAGAGACCCAGTACTTC	CASSLGPVNQETQYF
TRBJ2-7	.	TRBV9	TGTGCCAGCAGCCCAGAAGTGGAGAAACTTTACGAGCAGTACTTC	CASSPEVEKLYEQYF
TRBJ2-7	.	TRBV2	TGTGCCAGCGGTCCGGGTTCCTACGAGCAGTACTTC	CASGPGSYEQYF
TRBJ2-1	TRBD2	TRBV6-5	TGTGCCAGCAGGGTAGCGGGGGGGCCATACAATGAGCAGTTCTTC	CASRVAGGPYNEQFF
TRBJ1-3	.	TRBV7-8	TGTGCCAGCAGCTCCAGCAACGCAGGGCGGGGAAACACCATATATTTT	CASSSSNAGRGNTIYF
TRBJ2-3	.	TRBV5-1	TGCGCCAGCAGCCCCGGGACACTAGTCACAGATACGCAGTATTTT	CASSPGTLVTDTQYF
TRBJ2-3	.	TRBV30	TGTGCCTGGACGAGCAAACCTCGGCCGGTCTCGCAGTATTTT	CAWTSKPRPVSQYF
TRBJ2-7	.	TRBV7-9	TGTGCCAGCAGCTTAGCGGTGGCCCGAAGCTCCTACGAGCAGTACTTC	CASSLAVARSSYEQYF
TRBJ2-2	.	TRBV11-3	TGTGCCAGCAGCCCCCCGGGACTCGGGGGCGGGGAGCTGTTTTTT	CASSPPGLGGGELFF
TRBJ1-2	.	TRBV7-9	TGTGCCAGCAGCTTAGCTCCCTACAGTCACTATGGCTACACCTTC	CASSLAPYSHYGYTF